This TCR beta chain is from a study of cytomegalovirus exposure and HLA in healthy donors (TCRdb year 2017). Turning to the overall study: An earlier analysis of roughly 500 of the donors reported 250 to 300 Gb of sequence data and 120 million or so unique TCR beta sequences from 150 million to 200 million T cells. Around 300 gigabases of sequencing data and approximately 93 million unique TCR sequences were included in an early release covering 500 to 750 HLA-typed donors. Among the roughly 400 genotyped donors, 81% belonged to the genetic ancestry cluster associated with self-reported Caucasian donors. The study aimed to test whether signatures of past pathogen exposure could be identified by cataloging public T cell receptors. Using immunosequencing, the study profiled T cell repertoires from around 680 subjects and related those repertoires to cytomegalovirus serostatus. A separate validation cohort of roughly 130 different subjects was used in addition to the 666-subject first cohort. To predict cytomegalovirus infection status, the study combined high-throughput TCR immunosequencing, statistical association of individual TCRs with disease status, and machine learning. A later analysis re-analyzed previously published TCR beta repertoires from 500 to 700 donors and added high-resolution HLA genotyping to study TCR occurrence patterns. Rather than drawing on any new phenotypic data, the later analysis identified candidate immune exposures from TCR beta sequences and the way those sequences occurred across donors. An earlier analysis of approximately 640 of the donors applied high-throughput TCR beta sequencing to assess whether each TCR beta V gene segment acted as functional or pseudogenic. Donor age, sex, ethnicity and CMV serostatus were collected together with the repertoire data. A later genetic analysis took genome-wide SNP genotypes for about 65% of the 666 donors and used that subset as a discovery cohort. All discovery cohort repertoires had been generated on a single sequencing platform. HLA typing covered class I and class II loci at four-digit resolution. The number of donors typed differed by locus, with about 620-630 for A, B, C, DRB1 and DQB1, around 500 for DQA1, over 600 for DPA1, and some 440 for DPB1. Five DR-DQ haplotypes were treated as single units for association and clustering because of strong linkage in the cohort. Among some 410 genotyped donors of the cohort, an average of around 240,000 unique TCR beta nucleotide sequences was sequenced per donor, of which about 19% were non-productive.

The cohort consisted of approximately 670 healthy bone marrow donors. Cohort members were all nominally healthy when sampled, although unrecorded immune exposures were likely present. The donor was CMV seronegative and belonged to the group of over 300 seronegative cohort members. Every donor gave a peripheral blood sample, and the peripheral blood mononuclear cells from that sample were used for TCR beta sequencing. Genomic DNA was extracted from the blood cell samples with the Qiagen DNeasy Blood Extraction Kit. CDR1 is given as SGDLS and CDR2 as YYNGEE, both from the germline V gene. From the cysteine up to the phenylalanine, the CDR3 has a length of 20 residues. Only CDR3 DNA is held: 60 bases, read in frame from base 1. Libraries were constructed by the immunoSEQ multiplex PCR assay. For the multiplex PCR, a mixture combining 60 forward primers for TCR Vbeta segments and 13 reverse primers for TCR Jbeta segments was used. Amplification of the CDR3 region of rearranged TCR beta genes was performed with a multiplex PCR assay on genomic DNA. The amplified TCR beta libraries were sequenced on the Illumina HiSeq System as 87-base-pair reads. From the authors' description of their analysis: A later analysis counted some 74 million unique TCR beta chains across the approximately 700 repertoires, and around 12 million of these chains were shared by at least two donors. Raw reads were error-corrected and collapsed into unique sequences with a nearest-neighbor algorithm that merged closely related sequences to remove PCR and sequencing errors. CDR3 sequences were aligned to IMGT reference sequences to assign V, D and J gene segments. Each retained sequence needed at least a six-nucleotide match to both a V gene segment and a J gene segment. A rearrangement counted as productive if the CDR3 had no stop codons and remained in frame with V and J, and every other rearrangement counted as non-productive. Following IMGT convention, CDR3 was defined as the stretch from the second conserved V-encoded cysteine up to the conserved J-encoded phenylalanine. Sequences without an unambiguous match to a single V gene segment were excluded from the earlier analysis of almost 600 of the donors. In an earlier analysis of approximately 550 of the donors, V segments were called functional above 56.7% productive rearrangements and were called segregating when the between-donor standard deviation exceeded 5%. A statistical classification framework was developed to diagnose cytomegalovirus status using the catalog of TCR beta chain sequences. V and J gene assignment, in a later analysis, came from comparing TCR nucleotide sequences with IMGT/GENE-DB human TR gene sequences. In a later analysis, CDR3 sequences and most-parsimonious VDJ recombination scenarios were assigned using the TCRdist pipeline. In a later analysis, each TCR beta chain was defined by its CDR3 amino acid sequence together with its V-gene family, and reads without a unique V-gene family were excluded. A later analysis removed roughly 590 highly shared, low-generation-probability nucleotide sequences to deal with suspected cross-contamination and a sequencing artifact. A later analysis calculated a clonal expansion index for each public chain from normalized within-repertoire ranks of inferred template counts. In a later analysis, generation probabilities were computed with a VDJ recombination model fitted to out-of-frame rearrangements, and the resulting probabilities were checked against IGoR. In a later analysis, TCR-TCR, TCR-HLA and TCR-CMV co-occurrence was scored with hypergeometric tests, and a repertoire-size bias correction was applied to TCR pairs. To estimate false discovery rates, a later analysis permuted the HLA or CMV assignments 20 times. A later analysis grouped co-occurring TCRs with DBSCAN, adding TCRdist sequence similarity when clustering within HLA-allele-positive subsets. Co-occurrence clustering excluded repertoires with fewer than 30,000 or more than 120,000 public chains, plus five with anomalous nucleotide sharing. As stored in TCRdb, this immuneACCESS dataset retains in-frame rearrangements with V and J assigned. A fraction of the clones does not appear; measured against another copy, unresolved V genes explain less than half of the discrepancy, and the remainder lacks a known reason. Clone size and the V and J calls come from that table; the DNA yielded D and trimming. The table for this sample lists 150,000 or so clones; about 81% of them were counted only once. 7% of the sample is held by the ten biggest clonotypes.

What the authors observed across the whole study: In this cohort, only TCR beta chains were sequenced, and detectable features were limited by the absence of alpha or paired-chain data. In a later analysis, HLA-associated TCR beta chains were found to be more clonally expanded and to have lower generation probabilities than equally common non-associated chains. In a later genetic analysis, fewer N-insertions in productive TCRs were reported among donors in an Asian-associated ancestry cluster than the roughly 670-donor mean. An association between a missense DCLRE1C variant and V-gene and J-gene trimming of TCR beta chains was found in a later genetic analysis and replicated in an independent cohort. It was suggested by the authors that the approach could potentially be generalized to other disease states and immunological phenotypes. Across donors, most TCR sequences were observed very rarely, whereas some public TCRs were present in many individuals. A total of 150 or so TCR beta chains were listed by the study as associated with cytomegalovirus. The classifier was reported to diagnose cytomegalovirus status with high specificity and sensitivity in both the original cohort and the validation cohort. In a later analysis, 16,951 TCR beta sequences were associated with specific HLA alleles at a false discovery rate of 0.05. Linkage disequilibrium might explain the correlated functional status among segregating V segments, but an unknown experimental factor could not be ruled out. A further reported finding was that TCR beta sequences accurately predicted the HLA-A and HLA-B alleles for most subjects in the first cohort. Strong co-occurrence of HLA alleles, especially DR and DQ, made assigning TCR associations to individual alleles difficult. In a later analysis, TCR association rates were found to vary across HLA loci, with the most associated TCRs seen for DRB1 alleles and the fewest for HLA-C alleles. Because some donors lacked HLA typing at each locus, the association tests relied only on the typed subset. For the cohort, immune exposure information was limited to CMV serostatus. A few of the identified cytomegalovirus-associated TCR beta chains were confirmed in vitro to be specific for cytomegalovirus antigens. In a later analysis, most CMV-associated TCR beta chains were found to appear HLA-restricted, with HLA associations seemingly driven largely by CMV exposure. Over 15 rarely observed V segments, including chromosome 9 orphons, were excluded from the earlier analysis of approximately 500 of the donors because counts were too low. An earlier analysis of 587 of the donors showed that most TCR beta V segments appeared in productive rearrangements either about 87% or about 30% of the time, which broadly matched IMGT annotations. Some IMGT-functional V segments, including TRBV6-2 and TRBV6-3, could not be distinguished by the 87-base-pair reads and were therefore excluded. In a later analysis, several top co-occurrence clusters were reported to appear linked to parvovirus B19, influenza, CMV and Epstein-Barr virus. Sequencing depth was assumed to be roughly uniform across donors in the presence/absence analyses, though that assumption may not hold. The sequencing pipeline was judged likely to have produced a cluster of highly shared sequence variants as a technical artifact.

Regarding this clone: What this receptor recognizes is not known. At one end the junction does not follow the germline gene, possibly because of a read error.

The sequenced sample was PBMCs. This TCR was recovered from a man aged 25-45 years in good health and CMV-seronegative. The chain employs TRBV9 and TRBJ2-6, and TRBD1 aligns with 9 junction nucleotides. The CDR3 protein is CASSPRTGAVTGAGANGLTF. The DNA sequence is given as TGTGCCAGCAGCCCTCGGACAGGGGCGGTAACAGGGGCTGGGGCCAACGGCCTGACTTTC.